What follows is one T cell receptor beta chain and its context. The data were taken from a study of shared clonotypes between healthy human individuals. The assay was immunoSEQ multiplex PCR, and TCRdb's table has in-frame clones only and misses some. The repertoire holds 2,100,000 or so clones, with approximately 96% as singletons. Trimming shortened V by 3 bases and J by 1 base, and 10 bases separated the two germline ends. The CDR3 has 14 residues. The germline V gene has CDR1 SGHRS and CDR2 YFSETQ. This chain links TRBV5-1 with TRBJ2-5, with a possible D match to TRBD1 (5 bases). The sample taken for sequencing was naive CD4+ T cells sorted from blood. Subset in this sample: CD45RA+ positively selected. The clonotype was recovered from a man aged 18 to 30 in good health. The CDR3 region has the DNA TGCGCCAGCAGCTCCATCGACAGCCAAGAGACCCAGTACTTC. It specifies CASSSIDSQETQYF.